This T cell receptor beta chain was identified in a study of shared clonotypes between healthy human individuals. General observations from the study: Sampling included only blood; tissue repertoires likely differ.

For this clone: What it binds is unknown.

Germline CDR1 reads SGHNT; CDR2 reads YYREEE (reference sequence). This CDR3 comprises 14 residues. The ends lost 3 bases at V and 6 bases at J; junction bases unmatched: 2. The table came from immunoSEQ multiplex PCR; TCRdb's copy has only in-frame clones and leaves some out. The sample has under 1 million clones, around 92% seen once. CD8 cells regarded as naive lacked CD45RO, were positively chosen for CCR7, and omitted terminally differentiated effector memory CD45RA+ cells. The source material was naive CD8+ T cells sorted from blood. The sequence was collected from a man aged 30 to 39 in good health. V is TRBV5-4 and J is TRBJ2-1; 11 bases fit TRBD2. DNA of the CDR3: TGTGCCAGCAGCTCGGGACTAGCGGCCAATGAGCAGTTCTTC. Its translation: CASSSGLAANEQFF. The full variable domain, in which reference TRBV5-4 and TRBJ2-1 provide the parts outside the CDR3, is ETGVTQSPTHLIKTRGQQVTLRCSSQSGHNTVSWYQQALGQGPQFIFQYYREEENGRGNFPPRFSGLQFPNYSSELNVNALELDDSALYLCASSSGLAANEQFFGPGTRLTVL.